Included here is one T cell receptor beta chain sequence, with context. Its antigen target is currently unknown. The record has no base qualities; no much larger clone is one base away. The source of the sample is a study of shared clonotypes between healthy human individuals (TCRdb year 2020). Context from the whole study: The cohort comprised a couple of women and three men aged 18 to 49 years. Leukapheresis yielded between about 0.85 and 10 billion PBMCs per donor. For each donor, three plates each were used for CD4 naive and CD4 memory, two plates were used for CD8 naive, and one plate was used for CD8 memory. The study deeply sequenced blood TCR repertoires of roughly five healthy adults to estimate repertoire size and the extent of clonotype sharing between individuals. Different laboratories and diverse techniques were used to prepare libraries and sequence TCR repertoires, to increase sequencing depth and limit assay-specific biases. The study at large found these results: Incomplete sequencing was indicated by rarefaction of sorted-subset datasets, despite the large sequencing depth. Estimated clonotype richness was generally larger for naive than for memory subsets. Only blood was sampled, and tissue TCR repertoires likely differ from those in blood. Pairwise subsampling indicated that sequencing depth was expected to affect the degree of clonotype sharing among donors. Compared with non-shared clonotypes, the clonotypes found in all four sorted-subset donors had higher generation probabilities. Because the study included only a small number of donors, the genetic and exposure-history diversity represented was limited. Sharing across four donors was observed for roughly 5.4% of naive CD4, over 3% of naive CD8, over 2% of memory CD4, and roughly 0.4% of memory CD8 clonotypes.

The CDR3 has 17 amino acids, counting the end cysteine and phenylalanine. Of all the DNA, just the CDR3 is kept, 51 bases in frame from base 1. CDR1 and CDR2 are read off the germline V gene as KGHSH and LQKENI. V and J are trimmed by 3 bases and 2 bases, and the gene matches miss 9 bases of the junction. The donors were healthy, HIV-negative adults who had no recently reported acute infections or vaccinations. All donors were Caucasian adults living in Nashville, Tennessee, USA. CD4+ T cells were enriched through magnetic negative selection, after which naive cells were positively selected on CD45RA and the remaining negative fraction served as the memory subset. Blood was obtained by leukapheresis, after which PBMCs were separated by Ficoll-Histopaque density gradient centrifugation and cryopreserved in liquid nitrogen vapor phase. Analytical flow cytometry was used to check the purity and quantity of every magnetically sorted T cell population. Each sorted fraction had its genomic DNA isolated and then quantified by UV absorbance on a Nanodrop 2000c.

TCR CDR3 regions were amplified from genomic DNA by multiplex PCR using the deep immunoSEQ assay. Extracted genomic DNA from each cell subset was distributed evenly across all wells of several immunoSEQ 96-well plates, and each plate was treated as a replicate. Each replicate PCR for sorted subsets received about 210 ng genomic DNA, equal to tens of thousands of T cell genomes. Purified libraries were measured with a Qubit 3.0 fluorometer, size-checked on a Bioanalyzer 2100, and measured again with the KAPA Library Quantification kit. Each immunoSEQ 96-well plate was sequenced on its own single-read 150-cycle Illumina NextSeq 550 flow cell. The authors' pipeline ran thus. Because the immunoSEQ output included only junctional sequences and no quality scores, the filtering could not be the same as the filtering used for full-length reads. Sequences were annotated with PyIR, a Python wrapper for IgBLAST v1.9, using IMGT germline references to assign V/J genes and CDR3. Reads were removed for weak V/J assignments (E-value above 1e-6), missing CDR3, stop codons, out-of-frame junctions, or ambiguous translated residues. V3J clonotypes were defined by identical inferred V gene, J gene, and CDR3 amino acid sequence. Percentage overlap between repertoires was computed as shared unique clonotypes divided by the size of the smaller repertoire. Three approaches were used to assess repertoire richness: RTK rarefaction, the Chao1 estimator, and Recon v2.1 estimates of unobserved clonotypes. Generation probabilities were computed with OLGA for all TCRbeta clonotypes obtained by the gDNA method from a few donors. TCRdb took this table from immuneACCESS and kept in-frame rearrangements with V and J called. Such tables lack part of the clones; where checked against another copy, unresolved V genes explain under half of the gap, and the rest is unexplained. That table gives V, J and clone size, and the DNA gave D and trimming. A total of roughly 2.5 million clones appear in this sample, roughly 92% of them only once. Over 0.12% of the sample belongs to the ten largest clones.

Sequencing was carried out using naive CD4+ T cells sorted from blood. The cell subset or site label of this sample denotes: CD45RA+ positively selected. The chain employs TRBV18 and TRBJ1-2; TRBD1 agrees with 10 junctional bases. This clonotype originated in a man aged 18 to 29 in good health. CDR3 protein: CASSPPGQGSQNYGYTF. The nucleotides read TGTGCCAGCTCACCCCCGGGACAGGGGTCCCAAAACTATGGCTACACCTTC.